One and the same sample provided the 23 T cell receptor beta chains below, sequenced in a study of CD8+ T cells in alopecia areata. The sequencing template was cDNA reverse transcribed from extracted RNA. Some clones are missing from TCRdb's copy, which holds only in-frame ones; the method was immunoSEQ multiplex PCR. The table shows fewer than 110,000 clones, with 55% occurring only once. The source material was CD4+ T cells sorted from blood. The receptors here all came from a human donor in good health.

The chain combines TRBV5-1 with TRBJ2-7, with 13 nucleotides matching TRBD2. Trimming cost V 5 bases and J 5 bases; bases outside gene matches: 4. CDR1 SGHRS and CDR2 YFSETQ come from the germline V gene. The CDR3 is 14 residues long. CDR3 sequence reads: CASRVGTSGNEQYF. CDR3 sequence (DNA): TGCGCCAGCAGAGTCGGGACTAGCGGGAACGAGCAGTACTTC.

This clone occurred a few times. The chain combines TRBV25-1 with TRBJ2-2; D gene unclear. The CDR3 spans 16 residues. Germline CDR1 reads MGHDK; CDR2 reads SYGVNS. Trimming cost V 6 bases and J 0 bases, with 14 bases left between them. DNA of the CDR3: TGTGCCAGCAGCCCGAGACCGGGCCCGAACACCGGGGAGCTGTTTTTT. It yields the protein CASSPRPGPNTGELFF.

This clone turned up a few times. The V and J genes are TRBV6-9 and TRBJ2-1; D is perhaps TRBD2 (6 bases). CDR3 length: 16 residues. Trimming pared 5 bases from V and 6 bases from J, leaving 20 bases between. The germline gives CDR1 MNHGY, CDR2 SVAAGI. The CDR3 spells CASSPFCGGTSNEQFF. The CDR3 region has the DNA TGTGCCAGCAGTCCGTTTTGCGGCGGGACGAGCAATGAGCAGTTCTTC.

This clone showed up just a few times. The CDR3 spells CASSEYVGSPLHF. CDR3 sequence (DNA): TGTGCCAGCAGTGAATACGTAGGATCACCCCTCCACTTT. The chain uses TRBV25-1 and TRBJ1-6; D call uncertain. Trimming pared 0 bases from V and 10 bases from J, leaving 7 bases between. CDR1 is MGHDK, CDR2 SYGVNS, per germline. The CDR3 contains 13 residues.

CDR3 sequence: CASSLAGLSRIDEQFF. In DNA, the CDR3 is TGTGCCAGCAGTTTAGCCGGGCTCAGCAGGATCGATGAGCAGTTCTTC. The chain employs TRBV27 and TRBJ2-1; D not certain. Trimming shortened V by 2 bases and J by 8 bases, and 19 bases separated the two germline ends. The CDR3 has 16 amino acids. Germline values: CDR1 MNHEY, CDR2 SMNVEV (reference sequence).

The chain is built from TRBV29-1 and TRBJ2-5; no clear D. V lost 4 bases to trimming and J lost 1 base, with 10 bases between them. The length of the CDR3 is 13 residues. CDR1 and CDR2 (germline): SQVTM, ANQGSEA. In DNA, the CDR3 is TGCAGCGTTGGCCTCCCCCTCCAAGAGACCCAGTACTTC. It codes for CSVGLPLQETQYF.

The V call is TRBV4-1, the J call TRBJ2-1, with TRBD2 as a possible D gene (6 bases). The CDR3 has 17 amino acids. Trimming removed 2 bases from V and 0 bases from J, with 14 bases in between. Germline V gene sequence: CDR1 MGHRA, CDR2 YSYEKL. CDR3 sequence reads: CASSQPDMGLSYNEQFF. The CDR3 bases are TGCGCCAGCAGCCAACCAGACATGGGACTCTCCTACAATGAGCAGTTCTTC.

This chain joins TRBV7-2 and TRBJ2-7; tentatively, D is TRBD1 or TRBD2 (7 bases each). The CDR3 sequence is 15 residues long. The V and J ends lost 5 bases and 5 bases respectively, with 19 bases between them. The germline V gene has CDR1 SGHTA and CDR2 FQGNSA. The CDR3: CASSQGGGGGDEQYF. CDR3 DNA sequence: TGTGCCAGCAGCCAAGGGGGAGGGGGCGGAGACGAGCAGTACTTC.

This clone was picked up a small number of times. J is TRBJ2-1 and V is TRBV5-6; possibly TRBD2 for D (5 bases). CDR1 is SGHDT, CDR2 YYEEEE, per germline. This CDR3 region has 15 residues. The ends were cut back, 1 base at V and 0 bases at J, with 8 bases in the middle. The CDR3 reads CASSLNLASYNEQFF. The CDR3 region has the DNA TGTGCCAGCAGCTTGAATCTAGCCTCCTACAATGAGCAGTTCTTC.

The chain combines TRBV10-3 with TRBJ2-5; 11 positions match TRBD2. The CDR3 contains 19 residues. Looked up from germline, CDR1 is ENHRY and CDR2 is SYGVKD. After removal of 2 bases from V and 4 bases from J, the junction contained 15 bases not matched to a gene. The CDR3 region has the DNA TGTGCCATCAGTGAGGCGGAGGTAGCGGGGGGGCTAGTTGGAGAGACCCAGTACTTC. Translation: CAISEAEVAGGLVGETQYF.

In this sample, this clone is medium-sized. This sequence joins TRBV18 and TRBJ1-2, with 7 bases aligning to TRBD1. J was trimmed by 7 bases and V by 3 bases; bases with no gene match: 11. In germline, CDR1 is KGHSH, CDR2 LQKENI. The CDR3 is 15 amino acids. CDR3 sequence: CASSPLRDRNGGYTF. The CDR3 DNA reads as TGTGCCAGCTCACCCCTCCGGGACAGAAATGGTGGCTACACCTTC.

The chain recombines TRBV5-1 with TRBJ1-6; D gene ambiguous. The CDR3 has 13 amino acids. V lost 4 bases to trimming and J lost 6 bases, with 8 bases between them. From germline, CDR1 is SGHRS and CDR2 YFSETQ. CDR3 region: CASSPKINSPLHF. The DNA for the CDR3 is TGCGCCAGCAGCCCGAAGATTAATTCACCCCTCCACTTT. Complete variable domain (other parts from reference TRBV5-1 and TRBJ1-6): KAGVTQTPRYLIKTRGQQVTLSCSPISGHRSVSWYQQTPGQGLQFLFEYFSETQRNKGNFPGRFSGRQFSNSRSEMNVSTLELGDSALYLCASSPKINSPLHFGNGTRLTVT.

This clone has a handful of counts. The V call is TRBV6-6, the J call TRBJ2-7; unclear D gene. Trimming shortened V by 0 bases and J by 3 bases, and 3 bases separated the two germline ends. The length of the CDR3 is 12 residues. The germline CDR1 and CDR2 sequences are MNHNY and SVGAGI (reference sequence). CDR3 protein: CASSYSHYEQYF. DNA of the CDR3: TGTGCCAGCAGTTACTCGCACTACGAGCAGTACTTC.

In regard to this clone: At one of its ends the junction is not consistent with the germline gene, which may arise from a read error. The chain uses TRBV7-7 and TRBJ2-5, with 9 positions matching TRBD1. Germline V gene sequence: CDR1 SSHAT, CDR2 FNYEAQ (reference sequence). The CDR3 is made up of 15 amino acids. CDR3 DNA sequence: TGTGCTAGCAGCGTGACCGGGACAGGGAAAGAGACCCAGTACTTC. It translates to CASSVTGTGKETQYF.

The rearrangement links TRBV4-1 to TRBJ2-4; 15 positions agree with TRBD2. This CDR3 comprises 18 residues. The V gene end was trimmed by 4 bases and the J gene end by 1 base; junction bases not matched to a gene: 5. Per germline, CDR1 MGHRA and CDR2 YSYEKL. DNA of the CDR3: TGCGCCAGCAGCCCGGGACTAGCGGGGGGTTCCGCCAAAAACATTCAGTACTTC. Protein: CASSPGLAGGSAKNIQYF.

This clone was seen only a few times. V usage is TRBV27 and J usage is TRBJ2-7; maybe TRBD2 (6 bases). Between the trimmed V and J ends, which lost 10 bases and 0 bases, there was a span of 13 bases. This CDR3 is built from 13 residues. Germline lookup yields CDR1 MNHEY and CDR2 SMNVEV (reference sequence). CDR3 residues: CAIPAGNSYEQYF. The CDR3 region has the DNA TGTGCCATCCCAGCGGGTAACTCCTACGAGCAGTACTTC.

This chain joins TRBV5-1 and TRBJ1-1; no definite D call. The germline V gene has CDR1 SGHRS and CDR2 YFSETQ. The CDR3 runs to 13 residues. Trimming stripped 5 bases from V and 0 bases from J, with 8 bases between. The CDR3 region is CASRPEMNTEAFF. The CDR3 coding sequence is TGCGCCAGCAGACCCGAAATGAACACTGAAGCTTTCTTT.

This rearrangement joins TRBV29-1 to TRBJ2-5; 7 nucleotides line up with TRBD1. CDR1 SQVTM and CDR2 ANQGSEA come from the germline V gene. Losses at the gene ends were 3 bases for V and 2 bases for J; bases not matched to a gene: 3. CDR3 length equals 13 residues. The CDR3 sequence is CSVERDSQETQYF. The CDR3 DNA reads TGCAGCGTTGAGAGGGACAGTCAAGAGACCCAGTACTTC.

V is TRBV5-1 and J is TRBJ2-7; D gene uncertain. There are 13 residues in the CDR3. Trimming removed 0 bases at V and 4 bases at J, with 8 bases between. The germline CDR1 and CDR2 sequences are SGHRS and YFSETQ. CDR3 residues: CASSLERRYEQYF. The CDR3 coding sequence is TGCGCCAGCAGCTTGGAGAGACGGTACGAGCAGTACTTC.

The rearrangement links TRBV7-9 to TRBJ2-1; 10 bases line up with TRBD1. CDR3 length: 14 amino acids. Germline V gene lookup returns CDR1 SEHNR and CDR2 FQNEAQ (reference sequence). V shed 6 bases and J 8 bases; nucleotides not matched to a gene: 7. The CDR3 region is CASRYRQGADEQFF. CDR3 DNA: TGTGCCAGCAGATATCGACAGGGGGCGGATGAGCAGTTCTTC.

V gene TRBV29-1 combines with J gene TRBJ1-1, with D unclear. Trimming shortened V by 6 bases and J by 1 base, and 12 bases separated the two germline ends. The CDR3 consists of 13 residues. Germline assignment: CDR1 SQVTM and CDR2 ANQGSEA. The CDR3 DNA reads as TGCAGCGTCGCGGACGGCCCGAACACTGAAGCTTTCTTT. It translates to CSVADGPNTEAFF.

CDR3 region: CASSASGLSTDTQYF. The CDR3 DNA reads TGTGCCAGTAGTGCCTCCGGTCTATCGACAGATACGCAGTATTTT. The chain is built from TRBV19 and TRBJ2-3; no definite D call. Deletions cut 5 bases from V and 3 bases from J, with 15 bases between. This CDR3 region has 15 residues. Looked up from germline, CDR1 is LNHDA and CDR2 is SQIVND (reference sequence).

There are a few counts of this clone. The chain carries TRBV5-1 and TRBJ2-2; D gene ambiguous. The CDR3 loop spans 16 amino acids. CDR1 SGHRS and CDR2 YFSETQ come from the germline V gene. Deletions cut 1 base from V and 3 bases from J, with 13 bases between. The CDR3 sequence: CASSLRVSADTGELFF. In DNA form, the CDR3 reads TGCGCCAGCAGCTTGAGAGTCAGTGCGGACACCGGGGAGCTGTTTTTT. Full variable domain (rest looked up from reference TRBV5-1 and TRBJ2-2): KAGVTQTPRYLIKTRGQQVTLSCSPISGHRSVSWYQQTPGQGLQFLFEYFSETQRNKGNFPGRFSGRQFSNSRSEMNVSTLELGDSALYLCASSLRVSADTGELFFGEGSRLTVL.